The present TCR beta chain was sequenced within a study of blood T cell repertoires in COVID-19. Study at large: Samples of COVID-19 (acute and convalescent) were obtained from the United States, Italy and Spain. PBMCs, B-cell-depleted T cells, or T cells were the source of the cDNA or gDNA that made up the material.

V lost 5 bases and J lost 5; bases outside the gene matches: 7. This CDR3 spans 15 amino acids. Per germline, CDR1 KGHDR and CDR2 SFDVKD. Under the authors' procedure: Reference gene primer amplification gave nucleated cell count estimates. Clones were read by immunoSEQ multiplex PCR, and TCRdb kept only the in-frame ones, dropping some. V, J and clone size reflect that table, while D and trimming were determined from the DNA. The table includes some 70,000 clones, roughly 87% detected once. Input material: peripheral blood. The chain is built from TRBV24-1 and TRBJ2-1; TRBD1 matches at 8 bases. The sequence came from a woman between 45 and 60 years old with COVID-19, enrolled during active disease. DNA for the CDR3: TGTGCCACCAGTGGTCGCCGGACAGGGCACAATGAGCAGTTCTTC. This gives the protein CATSGRRTGHNEQFF.